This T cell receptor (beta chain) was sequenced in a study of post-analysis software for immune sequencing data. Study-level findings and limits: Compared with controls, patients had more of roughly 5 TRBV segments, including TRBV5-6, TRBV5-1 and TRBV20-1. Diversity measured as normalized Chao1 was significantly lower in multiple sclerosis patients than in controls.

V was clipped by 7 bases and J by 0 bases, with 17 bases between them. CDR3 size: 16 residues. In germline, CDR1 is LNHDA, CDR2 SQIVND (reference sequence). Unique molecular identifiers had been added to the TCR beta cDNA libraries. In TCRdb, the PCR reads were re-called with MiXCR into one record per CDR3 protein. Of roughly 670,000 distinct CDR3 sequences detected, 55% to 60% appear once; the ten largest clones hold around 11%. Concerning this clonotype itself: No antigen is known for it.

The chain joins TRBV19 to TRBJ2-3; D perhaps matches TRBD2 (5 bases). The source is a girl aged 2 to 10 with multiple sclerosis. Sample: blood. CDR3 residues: CASIVGSEASTDTQYF. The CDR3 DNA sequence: TGTGCCAGTATAGTGGGGTCGGAGGCCAGCACAGATACGCAGTATTTT.